The 8 T cell receptor beta chains given below trace back to one sample, sequenced in a study of T cells after yellow fever vaccination. MiXCR was run by TCRdb on the 5' RACE reads, yielding one entry per CDR3 protein. In the table there are a few hundred thousand distinct CDR3 sequences, about 17% of which are singletons. Source: PBMCs, taken before the yellow fever booster vaccination. The receptors were sampled from a man between 18 and 29 years old who received the YFV17D yellow fever vaccine.

The V and J genes are TRBV12-3 or TRBV12-4 and TRBJ1-1; 10 bases are a match to TRBD1. The CDR3 is 18 residues long. V trimming: 6 bases; J trimming: 0 bases; junction bases outside the gene matches: 13. The CDR3 spells CASRDRGQGSLMNTEAFF. The DNA for the CDR3 is TGTGCCAGCAGAGATCGGGGACAGGGGTCTCTCATGAACACTGAAGCTTTCTTT.

The chain employs TRBV20-1 and TRBJ2-5; D perhaps matches TRBD2 (7 bases). From germline, CDR1 is DFQATT and CDR2 SNEGSKA (reference sequence). This CDR3 contains 14 residues. V lost 4 bases and J 4 bases, leaving 16 bases between the germline ends. The CDR3 region has the DNA TGCAGTGCTACGGAGGGGGGGCCAGCAGAGACCCAGTACTTC. It specifies CSATEGGPAETQYF.

This clonotype has a count of ten or more. The genes are TRBV6-6 and TRBJ1-4; D gene ambiguous. Germline values: CDR1 MNHNY, CDR2 SVGAGI (reference sequence). The ends were cut back, 0 bases at V and 8 bases at J, with 10 bases in the middle. The CDR3 has 14 residues. The CDR3 spells CASSYSEGAEKLFF. For the CDR3, the DNA is TGTGCCAGCAGTTACTCGGAGGGTGCGGAAAAACTGTTTTTT.

The chain combines TRBV7-9 with TRBJ1-5, with D perhaps matching TRBD1 (5 bases). This CDR3 has 14 amino acids. Germline assignment: CDR1 SEHNR and CDR2 FQNEAQ (reference sequence). Trimming shortened V by 6 bases and J by 6 bases, and 15 bases separated the two germline ends. The CDR3 spells CASRPSGDGQPQHF. CDR3 sequence (DNA): TGTGCCAGCAGACCCTCGGGGGATGGTCAGCCCCAGCATTTT. Full variable domain (missing parts from reference TRBV7-9 and TRBJ1-5): DTGVSQNPRHKITKRGQNVTFRCDPISEHNRLYWYRQTLGQGPEFLTYFQNEAQLEKSRLLSDRFSAERPKGSFSTLEIQRTEQGDSAMYLCASRPSGDGQPQHFGDGTRLSIL.

This clonotype was counted a few times. The chain combines TRBV7-2 with TRBJ1-2; D ambiguous. Germline CDR1 reads SGHTA; CDR2 reads FQGNSA. The CDR3 runs to 14 residues. Trimming stripped 1 base from V and 5 bases from J, with 11 bases between. This CDR3 reads CASSLVAPAYGYTF. The CDR3, as DNA: TGTGCCAGCAGCTTAGTGGCCCCAGCATATGGCTACACCTTC.

This clonotype showed up just a few times. The V call is TRBV15, the J call TRBJ2-7; TRBD2 aligns across 7 bases. The CDR3 contains 14 residues. The germline V gene encodes CDR1 LNHNV and CDR2 YYDKDF (reference sequence). Trimming removed 1 base from V and 3 bases from J; junction bases left unmatched: 3. This CDR3 reads CATSRVAGVYEQYV. DNA of the CDR3: TGTGCCACCAGCAGAGTGGCGGGGGTCTACGAGCAGTACGTC.

Only a few counts were recorded for this clonotype. This chain links TRBV5-5 with TRBJ2-2; D is ambiguous. Per germline, CDR1 SGHKS and CDR2 YYEKEE (reference sequence). With 1 base removed from V and 0 bases from J, the gap between germline ends came to 7 bases. The CDR3 extends over 15 amino acids. For the CDR3, the DNA is TGTGCCAGCAGCTTGTTGCTAACGAACACCGGGGAGCTGTTTTTT. It yields the protein CASSLLLTNTGELFF.

This clonotype has a handful of counts. J is TRBJ2-2 and V is TRBV7-2; 10 bases agree with TRBD2. The germline gives CDR1 SGHTA, CDR2 FQGNSA. V was pared by 4 bases and J by 7 bases, with 9 bases of the junction left unmatched. The CDR3 runs to 16 residues. The CDR3 reads CASSSIVVAGGGELFF. Written as DNA, the CDR3 is TGTGCCAGCAGCTCCATCGTAGTAGCGGGGGGCGGGGAGCTGTTTTTT.